The rows below give T cell receptor beta chains drawn from one sample of a study of cytomegalovirus exposure and HLA in healthy donors. This table comes from immunoSEQ multiplex PCR, and its TCRdb copy is limited to in-frame clones, with some not included. This listing includes 100,000 to 150,000 clones. Sequencing was done on a sample of PBMCs. These receptors were collected from a man aged 18 to 35 in good health and CMV-seronegative. The CDR3 runs from the conserved cysteine through the conserved F or W.

v_call	j_call	cdr3_aa
TRBV7-2	TRBJ2-7	CASSVTSATYEQYF
TRBV5-6	TRBJ2-2	CASSWSGTGFANTGELFF
TRBV29-1	TRBJ2-3	CSVGARTGTDTQYF
TRBV6-5	TRBJ1-3	CASSMGLLSGNTIYF
TRBV9	TRBJ1-5	CASSVEVEGPQHF
TRBV25-1	TRBJ1-2	CASSGPAGGSRGYTF
TRBV27	TRBJ2-7	CASSLGPQYEQYF
TRBV4-1	TRBJ2-7	CASSQYTGSYEQYF
TRBV11-3	TRBJ1-2	CASSFVGGTDGYTF
TRBV7-2	TRBJ1-4	CASSLSAVTGDGGKLFF
TRBV7-9	TRBJ2-7	CASSRGYEQYF
TRBV4-3	TRBJ1-1	CASSQEVGGAVTTEAFF
TRBV5-6	TRBJ2-1	CASSLTGLSYNEQFF
TRBV5-1	TRBJ2-1	CASSSTLAGGPVEQFF
TRBV7-9	TRBJ2-5	CASSLETGLAGATQYF
TRBV29-1	TRBJ2-1	CSVEVRGAYNEQFF
TRBV7-2	TRBJ1-6	CASSPRGAGNSPLHF
TRBV7-3	TRBJ2-3	CASSSPDGTRSMHF
TRBV7-2	TRBJ1-3	CASSWGLSSGNTIYF
TRBV5-1	TRBJ1-2	CASSLDRAYGYTF
TRBV29-1	TRBJ2-7	CSVDRDSAYEQYF
TRBV14	TRBJ2-1	CASSPTAGQGSYNEQFF
TRBV30	TRBJ2-7	CAWSPGSSYEQYF
TRBV6-9	TRBJ2-7	CASTDGGESSYEQYF
TRBV30	TRBJ1-5	CAWRQGASNQPQHF
TRBV28	TRBJ1-2	CASSPQEGALPGYTF
TRBV29-1	TRBJ1-4	CSVQGVLNEKLFF
TRBV7-9	TRBJ2-5	CASSVGPLETQYF
TRBV11-3	TRBJ2-1	CASSLGPGLAIANEQFF
TRBV12-5	TRBJ2-6	CASGDGQHLVPGANVLTF
TRBV7-2	TRBJ1-2	CASSPDRDNGYTF
TRBV11-2	TRBJ1-1	CASSFGESAFF
TRBV19	TRBJ2-1	CASSIGQGAHEQFF
TRBV4-3	TRBJ2-7	CASSQGLPSYEQYF
TRBV10-1	TRBJ2-1	CASSERTGARFF
TRBV5-4	TRBJ2-5	CASSPSGRAVGWQETQYF
TRBV27	TRBJ2-7	CASSFGQGYEQYF
TRBV10-3	TRBJ2-3	CAISLAGENTDTQYF
TRBV19	TRBJ1-3	CASSDRDSRYF
TRBV9	TRBJ2-7	CASSADTSGSYEQYF
TRBV7-8	TRBJ1-1	CASSSKRQGNTEAFF
TRBV7-3	TRBJ2-1	CASSFPGRLDEQFF
TRBV6-5	TRBJ2-7	CASSQMDEEYF
TRBV18	TRBJ2-7	CASSPPGAYEQYF
TRBV29-1	TRBJ1-1	CSVGQLNTEAFF
TRBV6-6	TRBJ2-1	CASSYFSGRDNEQFF
TRBV28	TRBJ2-2	CASSSPGLAGGGELFF
TRBV25-1	TRBJ1-1	CASSARRATTEAFF